These 24 T cell receptor beta chains were all obtained from the same sample, sequenced in a study of blood T cell repertoires in COVID-19 (dated by TCRdb to the early 2020s). Library generation was performed with the immunoSEQ multiplex PCR assay. Entries here come from immuneACCESS through TCRdb and include only in-frame sequences with V and J called. Some clones fail to appear in such tables; in the studies checked, an unresolved V gene covers under half of the shortfall, and the cause of the remainder is unknown. The sample has tens of thousands of clones on record, approximately 84% of them singletons. Roughly 3.2% of the sample is in the top ten clones. Input material: peripheral blood. These receptors came from a man aged 60-69 years with acute or convalescent COVID-19.

The V call is TRBV27, the J call TRBJ2-5; 11 bases fit TRBD1. From germline, CDR1 is MNHEY and CDR2 SMNVEV (reference sequence). The junction had 10 bases not matched to a gene; V was cut back by 5 bases and J by 2 bases. The CDR3 runs to 17 residues. DNA of the CDR3: TGTGCCAGCAGTATCCTTCTCGGGACAGGGGGGCAAGAGACCCAGTACTTC. Protein sequence: CASSILLGTGGQETQYF.

This chain connects TRBV12-3 or TRBV12-4 to TRBJ1-2; the D is unclear. The CDR3 has 13 amino acids. Trimming left V 6 bases short and J 8 bases short, with 16 bases between. The CDR3 spells CASSLTQNGGYTF. In DNA form, the CDR3 reads TGTGCCAGCAGCCTGACACAGAATGGGGGCTACACCTTC.

This clone was recorded once. This chain uses TRBV5-5 with TRBJ1-3, with TRBD1 as a possible D gene (5 bases). The CDR3 contains 16 residues. Germline V CDR1 and CDR2: SGHKS, YYEKEE (reference sequence). Deletions cut 3 bases from V and 4 bases from J, with 17 bases between. The CDR3 nucleotides are TGTGCCAGCAGCTACCGCCGACAGAATAAGGGAAACACCATATATTTT. This codes for CASSYRRQNKGNTIYF.

The chain is built from TRBV7-8 and TRBJ2-3; weak D call: TRBD2 (6 bases). Trimming took off 5 bases at V and 2 bases at J, with 11 bases between the two ends. The V gene's germline CDR1 is SGHVS and CDR2 FQNEAQ. The CDR3 has 14 residues. CDR3: CASSKGGNTDTQYF. The CDR3 DNA reads as TGTGCCAGCAGCAAGGGCGGGAACACAGATACGCAGTATTTT.

The rearrangement uses TRBV30 and TRBJ1-1; D perhaps matches TRBD1 (5 bases). The CDR3 runs 12 residues. Germline values: CDR1 GTSNPN, CDR2 SVGIG (reference sequence). The V gene lost 0 bases and the J gene lost 6 bases, with 8 bases spanning the gap. The CDR3 reads CAWSVLGPEAFF. Here the CDR3 DNA reads TGTGCCTGGAGTGTACTGGGGCCTGAAGCTTTCTTT.

This chain uses TRBV24-1 with TRBJ2-3; 8 bases are shared with TRBD1. V was clipped by 7 bases and J by 0 bases; unmatched bases: 17. Germline V lookup: CDR1 KGHDR, CDR2 SFDVKD. This CDR3 region has 19 residues. CDR3 DNA: TGTGCCACCAGCCCAGAGCGGACAGGGAGAAAAACTAGCACAGATACGCAGTATTTT. Translating it yields CATSPERTGRKTSTDTQYF.

The V and J genes are TRBV9 and TRBJ1-1; D not resolved. From germline, CDR1 is SGDLS and CDR2 YYNGEE. V lost 1 base, J lost 1 base, and 14 bases lay in between. This CDR3 has 16 amino acids. The CDR3 nucleotides are TGTGCCAGCAGCGTAAGCCCCCAGGCCTCGAACACTGAAGCTTTCTTT. Residues: CASSVSPQASNTEAFF.

This sequence joins TRBV9 and TRBJ1-5; tentative D call: TRBD1 (5 bases). V was clipped by 4 bases and J by 5 bases, with 16 bases between them. The CDR3 consists of 15 residues. The germline gives CDR1 SGDLS, CDR2 YYNGEE. DNA of the CDR3: TGTGCCAGCAGCCCCCAGTGGGGGGGGGATCAGCCCCAGCATTTT. This translates into CASSPQWGGDQPQHF.

The V call is TRBV28, the J call TRBJ1-1, with 8 positions matching TRBD1. The CDR3 sequence is 15 residues long. CDR1 is MDHEN and CDR2 is SYDVKM in the germline V gene. V was pared by 5 bases and J by 3 bases, with 8 bases of the junction left unmatched. CDR3 in DNA: TGTGCCAGCAGTACCTGGACAGGGATGGACACTGAAGCTTTCTTT. Protein: CASSTWTGMDTEAFF.

This rearrangement joins TRBV7-2 to TRBJ2-7, with D hard to call. Germline assignment: CDR1 SGHTA and CDR2 FQGNSA. This CDR3 contains 13 residues. V lost 0 bases to trimming and J lost 2 bases, with 5 bases between them. CDR3 protein: CASSLARTYEQYF. The CDR3 bases are TGTGCCAGCAGCTTAGCCCGTACCTACGAGCAGTACTTC.

This chain links TRBV30 with TRBJ2-5; possible D gene TRBD2, 6 bases. Per germline, CDR1 GTSNPN and CDR2 SVGIG (reference sequence). The CDR3 totals 14 residues. V was clipped by 4 bases and J by 4 bases, with 16 bases between them. The CDR3 DNA reads TGTGCCTGGACCGAGGGACTTGGGGGAGAGACCCAGTACTTC. Translating it yields CAWTEGLGGETQYF.

There are a few counts of this clone. The gene calls are TRBV7-9 and TRBJ1-2; D unclear. V dropped 4 bases and J dropped 5 bases, with 5 bases sitting between them. The CDR3 has 11 residues. CDR1 is SEHNR and CDR2 is FQNEAQ in the germline V gene (reference sequence). This chain's CDR3 is CASSSIYGYTF. DNA for the CDR3: TGTGCCAGCAGCTCAATTTATGGCTACACCTTC. The full variable domain, completed using reference TRBV7-9 and TRBJ1-2, is DTGVSQNPRHKITKRGQNVTFRCDPISEHNRLYWYRQTLGQGPEFLTYFQNEAQLEKSRLLSDRFSAERPKGSFSTLEIQRTEQGDSAMYLCASSSIYGYTFGSGTRLTVV.

CDR3 protein: CALGGARATPETQYF. The CDR3 DNA sequence: TGTGCCCTTGGGGGGGCGCGGGCTACCCCGGAGACCCAGTACTTC. The genes are TRBV2 and TRBJ2-5, with D perhaps TRBD2 (7 bases). V lost 11 bases, J lost 5 bases, and 24 bases lay in between. CDR3 length: 15 residues. CDR1 is SNHLY, CDR2 FYNNEI, per germline.

This chain uses TRBV29-1 with TRBJ2-1; 9 bases fit TRBD2. With 1 base clipped from V and 8 bases from J, the junction kept 9 bases outside the gene matches. This CDR3 contains 15 residues. Germline lookup yields CDR1 SQVTM and CDR2 ANQGSEA. CDR3 residues: CSVEGSGGRSDEQFF. The DNA of the CDR3 is TGCAGCGTTGAAGGTAGCGGGGGCCGTTCCGATGAGCAGTTCTTC.

The chain recombines TRBV7-8 with TRBJ1-2; TRBD1 aligns across 8 bases. CDR1 and CDR2 from the germline V gene are SGHVS and FQNEAQ. This CDR3 contains 13 residues. V dropped 3 bases and J dropped 3; count of bases not matched to a gene: 0. The CDR3 DNA reads TGTGCCAGCAGCTTGGACAGGGACTATGGCTACACCTTC. Translation: CASSLDRDYGYTF.

This chain links TRBV10-3 with TRBJ2-1, with 8 bases that match TRBD2. The CDR3 consists of 15 residues. V lost 8 bases to trimming and J lost 3 bases; unmatched junction nucleotides: 9. CDR1 is ENHRY and CDR2 is SYGVKD in the germline V gene. CDR3 coding DNA: TGTGCCATCCTTAAATCCGGGGGGGGCTACAATGAGCAGTTCTTC. Its protein product is CAILKSGGGYNEQFF.

This rearrangement joins TRBV5-1 to TRBJ2-5, with D possibly TRBD2 on 5 matching bases. This CDR3 is 17 amino acids long. Trimming stripped 1 base from V and 2 bases from J, with 18 bases between. Germline loops: CDR1 SGHRS, CDR2 YFSETQ. The chain's CDR3 is CASSLPPGLVLQETQYF. In DNA, the CDR3 is TGCGCCAGCAGCTTGCCACCCGGACTGGTACTACAAGAGACCCAGTACTTC.

The V call is TRBV7-2, the J call TRBJ2-5; 10 bases fit TRBD1. J gave up 5 bases and V 1 base, and 4 bases lay outside the gene matches. Germline V gene data show CDR1 as SGHTA and CDR2 as FQGNSA. The CDR3 has 15 residues. CDR3 region: CASSLVTGGAETQYF. CDR3 DNA: TGTGCCAGCAGCTTAGTGACAGGGGGCGCGGAGACCCAGTACTTC.

This chain links TRBV6-5 with TRBJ1-1; unclear D gene. The CDR3 extends over 13 amino acids. Germline V lookup: CDR1 MNHEY, CDR2 SVGAGI. The V end was cut by 7 bases, the J end by 0 bases, with 9 bases between. CDR3 in amino acids: CASTYDLNTEAFF. The CDR3 coding sequence is TGTGCCAGCACCTACGATTTGAACACTGAAGCTTTCTTT.

The CDR3 sequence is CASSQALRSTGELFF. The CDR3 bases are TGCGCCAGCAGCCAAGCTCTACGATCCACCGGGGAGCTGTTTTTT. The J gene is TRBJ2-2, the V gene TRBV4-1; no firm D call. Germline CDR1 and CDR2: MGHRA and YSYEKL. Trimming pared 1 base from V and 4 bases from J, leaving 10 bases between. This CDR3 is built from 15 residues.

The rearrangement uses TRBV29-1 and TRBJ1-2, with 10 bases that match TRBD1. CDR1 is SQVTM, CDR2 ANQGSEA, per germline. The CDR3 is made up of 13 amino acids. J lost 6 bases, V lost 7 bases, and 8 bases had no gene match. The CDR3, as DNA: TGCAGCGGCCAAGGGACAGGGGTGAATGGCTACACCTTC. Protein product: CSGQGTGVNGYTF.

V gene TRBV6-5 combines with J gene TRBJ1-4; D is ambiguous. This CDR3 is 14 amino acids long. Deletions cut 2 bases from V and 8 bases from J, with 12 bases between. Germline V lookup: CDR1 MNHEY, CDR2 SVGAGI. The CDR3, as DNA: TGTGCCAGCAGTTACGACCTCAGGAAGGAAAAACTGTTTTTT. Protein sequence: CASSYDLRKEKLFF.

V usage is TRBV6-5 and J usage is TRBJ2-2, with D perhaps TRBD2 (5 bases). Deletions cut 8 bases from V and 1 base from J, with 11 bases between. The CDR3 is made up of 14 amino acids. CDR1 and CDR2 from the germline V gene are MNHEY and SVGAGI. CDR3 sequence reads: CASLFGGNTGELFF. The CDR3 DNA reads TGTGCCAGCCTTTTTGGAGGGAACACCGGGGAGCTGTTTTTT.

V is TRBV7-3 and J is TRBJ2-3, with TRBD1 matching 10 bases. This CDR3 contains 15 residues. With 1 base clipped from V and 5 bases from J, the junction kept 3 bases outside the gene matches. Germline V gene sequence: CDR1 SGHTA, CDR2 FQGTGA. The CDR3 spells CASSLIGQGVDTQYF. Here the CDR3 DNA reads TGTGCCAGCAGCTTAATAGGACAGGGGGTAGATACGCAGTATTTT.